This is a list of T cell receptor beta chains from one sample in a study of PD-1 blockade in classical Hodgkin lymphoma. Libraries were prepared by immunoSEQ multiplex PCR; TCRdb keeps only in-frame clonotypes and omits some of them. The sample holds around 40,000 clones, around 80% seen once. The source was peripheral blood mononuclear cells (PBMCs), collected before the fourth cycle of nivolumab. All receptors derive from a human donor with classical Hodgkin lymphoma. CDR3s include the opening cysteine and the closing phenylalanine or tryptophan. The order of the fields is D gene, J gene, V gene, clone size, CDR3 protein, CDR3 DNA. D genes are given only for firm matches. The listing skips clone size in some rows; elsewhere it reads once, few, many or a size class.

D gene: TRBD2
J gene: TRBJ2-5
V gene: TRBV5-1
clone size: -
CDR3 protein: CASSLVAGGLQETQYF
CDR3 DNA: TGCGCCAGCAGCTTGGTGGCGGGGGGACTCCAAGAGACCCAGTACTTC

D gene: TRBD2
J gene: TRBJ2-7
V gene: TRBV7-9
clone size: -
CDR3 protein: CASSLGGLDEQYF
CDR3 DNA: TGTGCCAGCAGCTTGGGGGGACTAGACGAGCAGTACTTC

D gene: -
J gene: TRBJ2-2
V gene: TRBV4-2
clone size: -
CDR3 protein: CASSQALEGGNTGELFF
CDR3 DNA: TGTGCCAGCAGCCAAGCTTTGGAGGGGGGAAACACCGGGGAGCTGTTTTTT

D gene: -
J gene: TRBJ2-4
V gene: TRBV18
clone size: -
CDR3 protein: CASSPQRTASKNIQYF
CDR3 DNA: TGTGCCAGCTCACCACAGAGGACAGCTTCCAAAAACATTCAGTACTTC

D gene: TRBD1
J gene: TRBJ1-2
V gene: TRBV5-6
clone size: -
CDR3 protein: CASTDRGTGYTF
CDR3 DNA: TGTGCCAGCACCGACAGGGGGACGGGCTACACCTTC

D gene: TRBD1
J gene: TRBJ1-6
V gene: TRBV30
clone size: few
CDR3 protein: CAWSRDRGPNSPLHF
CDR3 DNA: TGTGCCTGGAGTCGGGACAGGGGGCCAAATTCACCCCTCCACTTT

D gene: TRBD1
J gene: TRBJ1-3
V gene: TRBV18
clone size: -
CDR3 protein: CASSPTRQGARGNTIYF
CDR3 DNA: TGTGCCAGCTCACCAACCCGACAGGGGGCGAGAGGAAACACCATATATTTT

D gene: -
J gene: TRBJ2-6
V gene: TRBV2
clone size: -
CDR3 protein: CASSGRTRRIGANVLTF
CDR3 DNA: TGTGCCAGCAGTGGCAGAACTCGCAGGATTGGGGCCAACGTCCTGACTTTC

D gene: -
J gene: TRBJ1-2
V gene: TRBV28
clone size: once
CDR3 protein: CASSDNGGGYTF
CDR3 DNA: TGTGCCAGCAGTGACAATGGGGGTGGCTACACCTTC

D gene: TRBD1
J gene: TRBJ2-1
V gene: TRBV4-3
clone size: once
CDR3 protein: CASSQETGIYNEQFF
CDR3 DNA: TGCGCCAGCAGCCAAGAGACAGGGATTTACAATGAGCAGTTCTTC

D gene: -
J gene: TRBJ1-6
V gene: TRBV6-6
clone size: -
CDR3 protein: CASCPSYNSPLHF
CDR3 DNA: TGTGCCAGCTGTCCCTCCTATAATTCACCCCTCCACTTT

D gene: TRBD2
J gene: TRBJ2-5
V gene: TRBV30
clone size: -
CDR3 protein: CAWKRAGGVQETQYF
CDR3 DNA: TGTGCCTGGAAAAGGGCGGGGGGAGTCCAAGAGACCCAGTACTTC

D gene: TRBD2
J gene: TRBJ2-5
V gene: TRBV10-3
clone size: -
CDR3 protein: CAISDPRLAGAHQETQYF
CDR3 DNA: TGTGCCATCAGTGACCCCCGACTAGCGGGGGCACACCAAGAGACCCAGTACTTC

D gene: -
J gene: TRBJ2-5
V gene: TRBV6-5
clone size: once
CDR3 protein: CASSPRRETQYF
CDR3 DNA: TGTGCCAGCAGCCCCCGAAGGGAGACCCAGTACTTC

D gene: -
J gene: TRBJ1-4
V gene: TRBV7-7
clone size: -
CDR3 protein: CASSAGSDPANEKLFF
CDR3 DNA: TGTGCTAGCAGCGCAGGGTCGGATCCCGCTAATGAAAAACTGTTTTTT

D gene: TRBD2
J gene: TRBJ2-5
V gene: TRBV7-8
clone size: -
CDR3 protein: CASSPSGGHQETQYF
CDR3 DNA: TGTGCCAGCAGCCCCAGCGGGGGGCACCAAGAGACCCAGTACTTC

D gene: TRBD1
J gene: TRBJ2-7
V gene: TRBV28
clone size: -
CDR3 protein: CASRSPGQGLHEQYF
CDR3 DNA: TGTGCCAGTCGCAGCCCGGGACAGGGGCTTCACGAGCAGTACTTC